The entry below gives a single T cell receptor beta chain sequence along with its context. In the study's own analysis: Amplification from reference gene primers served as the basis for estimated nucleated cell counts. Clones were read by immunoSEQ multiplex PCR, and TCRdb kept only the in-frame ones, dropping some. D and trimming come from the DNA, and the V and J calls and clone size come from that table. The sample lists under 250,000 clones; about nine tenths were seen once. Germline V gives CDR1 SGDLS, CDR2 YYNGEE. Trimming pared 3 bases from V and 3 bases from J, leaving 15 bases between. The CDR3 runs 15 residues. The sample originates from a study of blood T cell repertoires in COVID-19. The wider study: Both acute and convalescent COVID-19 samples were obtained from the United States, Italy and Spain. PBMCs, B-cell-depleted T cells, or T cells provided the cDNA or gDNA that made up the material.

The sequencing sample was made of peripheral blood. The rearrangement joins TRBV9 to TRBJ1-2; no reliable D call. This TCR derives from a woman in her forties with acute or convalescent COVID-19. The CDR3 DNA is TGTGCCAGCAGCGCCGGCTCTTCGCAGGACTATGGCTACACCTTC. Encoded protein: CASSAGSSQDYGYTF.